This T cell receptor (beta chain) comes out of a study of T cells in tuberculosis. Whole-study results and caveats: Active tuberculosis patients had shorter CDR3-alpha; the beta difference was nonsignificant. Using the GMM-specific repertoire gave over 80% accuracy versus around 74% with motifs. Active tuberculosis TCR-alpha repertoires lay closer to GMM-specific TCRs than IGRA-negative controls, suggesting clonal expansion.

Notes on this clone: Its antigen remains unidentified.

V was pared by 0 bases and J by 0 bases, with 11 bases of the junction left unmatched. CDR1 and CDR2 (germline): GTSNPN, SVGIG (reference sequence). The CDR3 runs 18 residues. Time point meaning: new active TB diagnosis, blood taken before or within 7 days of starting treatment. Clones were sequenced by immunoSEQ multiplex PCR, and TCRdb holds only the in-frame ones, with some missing. The sample comprises under 45,000 clones, 91% of which are singletons, and 2% to 3% rests with the top ten. Sample: PBMCs, taken at tuberculosis diagnosis. This receptor was identified in an adult with tuberculosis. This chain uses TRBV30 with TRBJ2-3, with 8 bases matching TRBD2. CDR3 sequence reads: CAWSVGAGGLFSTDTQYF. CDR3 DNA: TGTGCCTGGAGTGTCGGTGCGGGGGGCCTCTTTAGCACAGATACGCAGTATTTT.